A single sample gave rise to the 32 T cell receptor beta chains below, sequenced in a study of neoadjuvant anti-PD-1 for oral cavity cancer. Profiled with immunoSEQ multiplex PCR; TCRdb holds only in-frame clones, not every one. The sample yields about 15,000 clones, 60% to 70% seen once. The sequencing used PBMCs, collected before nivolumab (anti-PD-1) treatment. The source is a person aged 35 to 85 with oral cavity squamous cell carcinoma.

The chain uses TRBV19 and TRBJ2-7; a weak D match, TRBD1 (6 bases). V was clipped by 4 bases and J by 7 bases, with 20 bases between them. The CDR3 runs to 15 residues. CDR1 and CDR2 (germline): LNHDA, SQIVND (reference sequence). In DNA, the CDR3 is TGTGCCAGTAGTAGTCGGGACACCATTTCGGGGGAGCAGTACTTC. Its translation is CASSSRDTISGEQYF.

V gene TRBV10-2 combines with J gene TRBJ2-1; TRBD2 matches at 14 bases. With 10 bases clipped from V and 5 bases from J, the junction kept 4 bases outside the gene matches. Germline CDR1 WSHSY, CDR2 SAAADI. The CDR3 extends over 14 amino acids. Here the CDR3 reads CATRLAGGDNEQFF. The CDR3 coding sequence is TGCGCCACCCGACTAGCGGGAGGGGACAATGAGCAGTTCTTC.

The V and J genes are TRBV6-5 and TRBJ2-7; D remains unclear. CDR1 and CDR2 from the germline V gene are MNHEY and SVGAGI. With 6 bases removed from V and 4 bases from J, the gap between germline ends came to 19 bases. The CDR3 has 15 amino acids. For the CDR3, the DNA is TGTGCCAGCAGAAGAATATTACGGCCCGATTACGAGCAGTACTTC. This translates into CASRRILRPDYEQYF.

The rearrangement joins TRBV6-5 to TRBJ2-7; 9 positions match TRBD2. Germline V gene sequence: CDR1 MNHEY, CDR2 SVGAGI. The length of the CDR3 is 15 residues. V shed 2 bases, J shed 5 bases, and the junction held 7 bases outside the gene matches. The CDR3 DNA is TGTGCCAGCAGTTACGAGGCTAGCGGGACTAACGAGCAGTACTTC. Amino acid sequence: CASSYEASGTNEQYF.

The chain joins TRBV5-1 to TRBJ2-7; TRBD2 matches at 7 bases. The CDR3 consists of 14 residues. V shed 0 bases, J shed 7 bases, and the junction held 7 bases outside the gene matches. Germline assignment: CDR1 SGHRS and CDR2 YFSETQ. CDR3 nucleotides: TGCGCCAGCAGCTTGGGAGCGGGGAGTGGGGAGCAGTACTTC. The encoded protein is CASSLGAGSGEQYF.

The chain couples TRBV6-1 to TRBJ1-5; D possibly corresponds to TRBD1 (5 bases). V lost 0 bases and J lost 6, with 9 bases in between. CDR1 is MNHNS, CDR2 SASEGT, per germline. The CDR3 runs to 14 residues. CDR3 sequence (DNA): TGTGCCAGCAGTGAAGCTGGGGGACGTCAGCCCCAGCATTTT. Protein sequence: CASSEAGGRQPQHF.

The chain is built from TRBV4-2 and TRBJ2-7, with 11 bases lining up with TRBD1. The CDR3 length is 16 residues. V gave up 2 bases and J gave up 3 bases; unmatched junction bases: 6. The V gene's germline CDR1 is LGHNA and CDR2 YNFKEQ. The CDR3 nucleotides read TGTGCCAGCAGCCAATCTGGGGGGACAGGGGGCTACGAGCAGTACTTC. Residues: CASSQSGGTGGYEQYF.

The chain carries TRBV19 and TRBJ1-1; weak D call: TRBD1 (6 bases). Germline loops: CDR1 LNHDA, CDR2 SQIVND (reference sequence). The V gene lost 7 bases and the J gene lost 5 bases, with 20 bases spanning the gap. This CDR3 is built from 15 residues. The CDR3 DNA reads TGTGCCAGTACCTTCGATCAGGGGACGCAGACTGAAGCTTTCTTT. It encodes CASTFDQGTQTEAFF.

This chain uses TRBV29-1 with TRBJ1-5, with D possibly TRBD1 on 5 matching bases. Germline V lookup: CDR1 SQVTM, CDR2 ANQGSEA. The CDR3 runs 13 residues. V shed 4 bases and J shed 9 bases, with 16 bases lying between them. CDR3 bases: TGCAGCGTTGCAGATCAGGGAGGTCTGCCCCAGCATTTT. Its translation: CSVADQGGLPQHF. The variable domain in full, completed from reference TRBV29-1 and TRBJ1-5, reads SAVISQKPSRDICQRGTSLTIQCQVDSQVTMMFWYRQQPGQSLTLIATANQGSEATYESGFVIDKFPISRPNLTFSTLTVSNMSPEDSSIYLCSVADQGGLPQHFGDGTRLSIL.

The chain uses TRBV2 and TRBJ2-3; TRBD1 matches 8 bases. CDR1 and CDR2 from the germline V gene are SNHLY and FYNNEI. This CDR3 has 15 residues. Trimming took 4 bases from V and 4 from J; bases not matched to a gene: 7. DNA for the CDR3: TGTGCCAGCAGTGGGGTGCAGGGGGCATCAGATACGCAGTATTTT. Its translation: CASSGVQGASDTQYF.

This clone was detected only a few times. The rearrangement joins TRBV9 to TRBJ2-3, with 7 bases lining up with TRBD2. The CDR3 is 13 residues long. Germline V gives CDR1 SGDLS, CDR2 YYNGEE. Losses at the gene ends were 3 bases for V and 3 bases for J; bases not matched to a gene: 1. The CDR3 sequence is CASSGGGTDTQYF. CDR3 DNA: TGTGCCAGCAGCGGGGGAGGGACAGATACGCAGTATTTT.

The chain joins TRBV10-3 to TRBJ2-2; TRBD1 matches 7 bases. Germline lookup yields CDR1 ENHRY and CDR2 SYGVKD. The CDR3 is made up of 16 amino acids. The ends lost 4 bases at V and 0 bases at J; junction bases unmatched: 5. In DNA, the CDR3 is TGTGCCATCAGTGCAGCCGGGACAGCGAACACCGGGGAGCTGTTTTTT. The encoded protein is CAISAAGTANTGELFF.

V is TRBV29-1 and J is TRBJ2-5, with 15 bases identical to TRBD2. The CDR3 is 17 amino acids. Trimming at V came to 5 bases and at J to 4 bases, leaving 11 bases not matched to a gene. Germline V gives CDR1 SQVTM, CDR2 ANQGSEA. CDR3 in DNA: TGCAGCGTTCCGGGACTAGCGGGAGGAGTAGGAGGAGAGACCCAGTACTTC. Its translation: CSVPGLAGGVGGETQYF.

This clone has only one observation. The chain links TRBV5-1 to TRBJ1-2; 7 positions match TRBD1. The V and J ends lost 4 bases and 2 bases, in that order; junction bases with no gene match: 8. Germline CDR1 reads SGHRS; CDR2 reads YFSETQ. The CDR3 is 15 residues long. The CDR3 loop reads CASSLNTQGNYGYTF. The CDR3 DNA follows: TGCGCCAGCAGCCTGAACACACAGGGGAACTATGGCTACACCTTC.

The J gene is TRBJ2-7, the V gene TRBV19, with 9 positions matching TRBD1. With V trimmed by 6 bases and J by 2 bases, 5 bases remained unmatched. The CDR3 covers 14 residues. The V gene's germline CDR1 is LNHDA and CDR2 SQIVND (reference sequence). CDR3 sequence (DNA): TGTGCCAGTAGCACCGGGACAGGGACCTACGAGCAGTACTTC. Its translation: CASSTGTGTYEQYF.

The rearrangement links TRBV10-3 to TRBJ2-1; TRBD2 matches at 9 bases. Germline trimming cut 1 base from V and 4 bases from J; bases unmatched to any gene: 2. The CDR3 extends over 15 amino acids. Per germline, CDR1 ENHRY and CDR2 SYGVKD. The DNA for the CDR3 is TGTGCCATCAGTGAGTTTGCGGGAGGGTACAATGAGCAGTTCTTC. It encodes CAISEFAGGYNEQFF.

The rearrangement joins TRBV5-1 to TRBJ1-4; TRBD1 aligns across 8 bases. Germline loops: CDR1 SGHRS, CDR2 YFSETQ. The CDR3 is 16 residues long. With 2 bases clipped from V and 5 bases from J, the junction kept 8 bases outside the gene matches. In nucleotides, the CDR3 is TGCGCCAGCAGCTTTCTGTCAGGACAGGGAAATGAAAAACTGTTTTTT. Encoded protein: CASSFLSGQGNEKLFF.

This clone is judged medium-sized. This chain links TRBV5-1 with TRBJ2-1, with TRBD2 identical over 9 bases. This CDR3 spans 15 amino acids. V trimming: 3 bases; J trimming: 2 bases; junction bases outside the gene matches: 3. Germline V gene data show CDR1 as SGHRS and CDR2 as YFSETQ. CDR3 loop: CASSWREGTYNEQFF. The CDR3 coding sequence is TGCGCCAGCAGCTGGCGGGAGGGCACCTACAATGAGCAGTTCTTC.

V gene TRBV6-4 combines with J gene TRBJ2-3, with a possible D match to TRBD1 (5 bases). Between the trimmed V and J ends, which lost 0 bases and 0 bases, there was a span of 7 bases. The CDR3 loop spans 15 amino acids. CDR1 and CDR2 from the germline V gene are MRHNA and SNTAGT. CDR3 nucleotide sequence: TGTGCCAGCAGTGACTCGACAGCTAGCACAGATACGCAGTATTTT. Encoded protein: CASSDSTASTDTQYF.

The CDR3 loop reads CATSRPSGGRANEKLFF. For the CDR3, the DNA is TGTGCCACCAGCAGACCTAGCGGGGGAAGGGCTAATGAAAAACTGTTTTTT. This sequence joins TRBV15 and TRBJ1-4; possible D gene TRBD1, 5 bases. CDR1 is LNHNV, CDR2 YYDKDF, per germline (reference sequence). V was trimmed by 2 bases and J by 3 bases, leaving 16 bases between them. This CDR3 contains 17 residues. Drawing the rest from reference TRBV15 and TRBJ1-4, the complete variable domain is DAMVIQNPRYQVTQFGKPVTLSCSQTLNHNVMYWYQQKSSQAPKLLFHYYDKDFNNEADTPDNFQSRRPNTSFCFLDIRSPGLGDTAMYLCATSRPSGGRANEKLFFGSGTQLSVL.

This clone has just a few counts. The chain has TRBV30 and TRBJ1-1; D gene unclear. V lost 4 bases to trimming and J lost 0 bases, with 9 bases between them. The germline gives CDR1 GTSNPN, CDR2 SVGIG (reference sequence). The CDR3 sequence is 13 residues long. The chain's CDR3 is CAWTGEVNTEAFF. The CDR3 nucleotides read TGTGCCTGGACCGGAGAGGTGAACACTGAAGCTTTCTTT. The whole variable domain, remainder taken from reference TRBV30 and TRBJ1-1, is SQTIHQWPATLVQPVGSPLSLECTVEGTSNPNLYWYRQAAGRGLQLLFYSVGIGQISSEVPQNLSASRPQDRQFILSSKKLLLSDSGFYLCAWTGEVNTEAFFGQGTRLTVV.

This clone was counted a few times. The chain recombines TRBV28 with TRBJ1-1; D is undetermined. The V gene's germline CDR1 is MDHEN and CDR2 SYDVKM. The V and J ends lost 3 bases and 4 bases respectively, with 3 bases between them. The CDR3 is made up of 11 amino acids. The CDR3 DNA follows: TGTGCCAGCAGTTTTGCCACTGAAGCTTTCTTT. Its translation: CASSFATEAFF.

V gene TRBV2 combines with J gene TRBJ2-5; D call uncertain. The CDR3 consists of 12 residues. The germline CDR1 and CDR2 sequences are SNHLY and FYNNEI. The V end was cut by 6 bases, the J end by 2 bases, with 7 bases between. CDR3 coding DNA: TGTGCCAGCAGCGGTCTTCAAGAGACCCAGTACTTC. Its translation is CASSGLQETQYF.

The chain carries TRBV7-3 and TRBJ2-7; perhaps D is TRBD1 or TRBD2 (5 bases each). Trimming removed 3 bases at V and 3 bases at J, with 9 bases between. CDR1 is SGHTA and CDR2 is FQGTGA in the germline V gene. This CDR3 contains 13 residues. CDR3 sequence (DNA): TGTGCCAGCAGCTTGTCAGGGAGCTACGAGCAGTACTTC. It codes for CASSLSGSYEQYF.

CDR3: CALRTEINTEAFF. Written as DNA, the CDR3 is TGTGCCCTACGGACAGAGATAAACACTGAAGCTTTCTTT. This sequence joins TRBV10-3 and TRBJ1-1, with D possibly TRBD1 on 6 matching bases. V lost 11 bases to trimming and J lost 2 bases, with 15 bases between them. Germline lookup yields CDR1 ENHRY and CDR2 SYGVKD. The CDR3 spans 13 residues.

The chain links TRBV2 to TRBJ2-2; D unresolved. Germline CDR1 and CDR2: SNHLY and FYNNEI. Trimming stripped 7 bases from V and 5 bases from J, with 11 bases between. CDR3 length equals 13 residues. The CDR3 bases are TGTGCCAGCAATGCCGCCGGGACCGGGGAGCTGTTTTTT. Amino acids: CASNAAGTGELFF.

This clone appeared a few times. J is TRBJ2-2 and V is TRBV9; 10 positions agree with TRBD1. After removal of 4 bases from V and 4 bases from J, the junction contained 16 bases not matched to a gene. CDR3 length: 19 amino acids. Germline assignment: CDR1 SGDLS and CDR2 YYNGEE. DNA of the CDR3: TGTGCCAGCAGCCCACCGTATTCATCCGGGACAGGGGTCACCGGGGAGCTGTTTTTT. It is translated as CASSPPYSSGTGVTGELFF.

The chain recombines TRBV5-1 with TRBJ2-7; 11 positions match TRBD2. Trimming cost V 4 bases and J 2 bases; bases outside gene matches: 5. The CDR3 spans 15 residues. Germline lookup yields CDR1 SGHRS and CDR2 YFSETQ. CDR3 nucleotides: TGCGCCAGCAGCCTCACTAGCGGGGGAACCTACGAGCAGTACTTC. Protein sequence: CASSLTSGGTYEQYF.

This clone was detected only a few times. The genes are TRBV6-5 and TRBJ2-7; TRBD2 matches at 7 bases. V was pared by 8 bases and J by 6 bases, with 4 bases of the junction left unmatched. The V gene's germline CDR1 is MNHEY and CDR2 SVGAGI. The CDR3 is made up of 11 amino acids. The chain's CDR3 is CASSRGIEQYF. Written as DNA, the CDR3 is TGTGCCAGCTCGCGGGGGATCGAGCAGTACTTC.

This sequence joins TRBV21-1 and TRBJ1-2. TRBV21-1 is a pseudogene locus. The CDR3 sequence is 18 residues long. The CDR3 protein is CASSNSEGKTPANYGYTF. The DNA of the CDR3 is TGTGCCAGCAGCAATAGCGAAGGAAAGACCCCTGCTAACTATGGCTACACCTTC.

V usage is TRBV7-3 and J usage is TRBJ2-3, with D possibly TRBD2 on 6 matching bases. V lost 1 base to trimming and J lost 0 bases, with 8 bases between them. Germline values: CDR1 SGHTA, CDR2 FQGTGA. The CDR3 loop spans 15 amino acids. DNA for the CDR3: TGTGCCAGCAGCTTAATGAGCGGGAGCACAGATACGCAGTATTTT. Protein sequence: CASSLMSGSTDTQYF.

The table lists this clone with a count of one. The J gene is TRBJ2-7, the V gene TRBV5-1; D might be TRBD1 or TRBD2, each matching 5 bases. CDR1 SGHRS and CDR2 YFSETQ come from the germline V gene. V was cut by 0 bases and J by 7 bases, with 17 bases left in between. The CDR3 spans 15 residues. The CDR3 nucleotides are TGCGCCAGCAGCTTGGATGGGATCCCCAGGGAGGAGCAGTACTTC. The encoded protein is CASSLDGIPREEQYF.